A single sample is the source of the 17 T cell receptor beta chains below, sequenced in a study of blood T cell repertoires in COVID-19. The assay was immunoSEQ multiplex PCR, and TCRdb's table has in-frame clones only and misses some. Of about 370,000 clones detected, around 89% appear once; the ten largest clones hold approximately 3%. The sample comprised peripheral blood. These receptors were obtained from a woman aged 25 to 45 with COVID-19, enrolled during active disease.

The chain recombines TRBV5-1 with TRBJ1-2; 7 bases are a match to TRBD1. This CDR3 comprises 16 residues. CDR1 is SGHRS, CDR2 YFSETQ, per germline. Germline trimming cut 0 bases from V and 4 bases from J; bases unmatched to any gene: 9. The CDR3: CASSLGTGAGAYGYTF. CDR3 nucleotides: TGCGCCAGCAGCTTGGGGACAGGTGCAGGGGCCTATGGCTACACCTTC.

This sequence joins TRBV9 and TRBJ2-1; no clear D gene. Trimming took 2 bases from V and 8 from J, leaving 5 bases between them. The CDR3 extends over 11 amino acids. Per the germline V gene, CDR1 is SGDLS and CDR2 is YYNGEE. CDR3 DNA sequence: TGTGCCAGCAGCGTCTTCGATGAGCAGTTCTTC. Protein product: CASSVFDEQFF.

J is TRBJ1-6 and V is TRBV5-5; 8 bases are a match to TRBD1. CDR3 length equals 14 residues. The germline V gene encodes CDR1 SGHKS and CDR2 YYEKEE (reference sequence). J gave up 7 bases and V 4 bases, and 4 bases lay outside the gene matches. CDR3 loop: CASSRDRRNSPLHF. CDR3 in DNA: TGTGCCAGCAGCCGGGACAGGAGGAATTCACCCCTCCACTTT.

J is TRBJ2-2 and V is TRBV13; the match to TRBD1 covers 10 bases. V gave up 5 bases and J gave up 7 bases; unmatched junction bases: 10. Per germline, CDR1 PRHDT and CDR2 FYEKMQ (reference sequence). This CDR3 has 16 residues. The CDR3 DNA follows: TGTGCCAGCAGCGCCGAGACAGGGGGCAATCTCGGGGAGCTGTTTTTT. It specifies CASSAETGGNLGELFF. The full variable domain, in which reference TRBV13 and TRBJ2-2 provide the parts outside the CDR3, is AAGVIQSPRHLIKEKRETATLKCYPIPRHDTVYWYQQGPGQDPQFLISFYEKMQSDKGSIPDRFSAQQFSDYHSELNMSSLELGDSALYFCASSAETGGNLGELFFGEGSRLTVL.

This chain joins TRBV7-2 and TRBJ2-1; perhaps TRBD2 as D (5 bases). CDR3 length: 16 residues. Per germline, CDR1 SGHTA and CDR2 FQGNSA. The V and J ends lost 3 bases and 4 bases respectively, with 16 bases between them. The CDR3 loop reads CASSLTVQRWYNEQFF. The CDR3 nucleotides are TGTGCCAGCAGCTTGACCGTGCAGCGGTGGTACAATGAGCAGTTCTTC.

The CDR3: CASNRLAGGNEQFF. CDR3 nucleotides: TGTGCCAGCAATCGGCTAGCGGGAGGCAATGAGCAGTTCTTC. The chain employs TRBV11-3 and TRBJ2-1; 11 nucleotides agree with TRBD2. The V and J ends lost 7 bases and 6 bases, in that order; junction bases with no gene match: 5. The CDR3 has 14 residues. Germline assignment: CDR1 SGHNT and CDR2 YENEEA.

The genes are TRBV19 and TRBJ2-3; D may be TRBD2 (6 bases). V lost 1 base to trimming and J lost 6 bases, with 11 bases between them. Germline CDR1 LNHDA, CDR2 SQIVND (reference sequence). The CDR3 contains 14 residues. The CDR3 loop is CASSIGVAGDTQYF. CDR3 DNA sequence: TGTGCCAGTAGTATAGGAGTGGCGGGGGATACGCAGTATTTT.

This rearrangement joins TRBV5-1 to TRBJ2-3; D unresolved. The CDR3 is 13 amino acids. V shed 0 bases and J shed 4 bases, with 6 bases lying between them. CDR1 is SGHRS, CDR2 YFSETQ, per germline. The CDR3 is CASSLDISDTQYF. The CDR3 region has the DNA TGCGCCAGCAGCTTGGACATATCAGATACGCAGTATTTT.

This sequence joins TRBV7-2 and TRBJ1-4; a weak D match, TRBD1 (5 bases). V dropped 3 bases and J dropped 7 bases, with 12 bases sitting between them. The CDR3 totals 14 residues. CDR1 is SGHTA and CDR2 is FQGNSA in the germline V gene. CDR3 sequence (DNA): TGTGCCAGCAGCTTGGGGGGATATGCTGAAAAACTGTTTTTT. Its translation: CASSLGGYAEKLFF.

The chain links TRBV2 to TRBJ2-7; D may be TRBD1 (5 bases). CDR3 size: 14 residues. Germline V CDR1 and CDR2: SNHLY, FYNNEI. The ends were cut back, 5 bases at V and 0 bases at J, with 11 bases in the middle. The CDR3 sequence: CASSLVDSSYEQYF. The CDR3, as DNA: TGTGCCAGCAGTCTGGTCGACAGCTCCTACGAGCAGTACTTC.

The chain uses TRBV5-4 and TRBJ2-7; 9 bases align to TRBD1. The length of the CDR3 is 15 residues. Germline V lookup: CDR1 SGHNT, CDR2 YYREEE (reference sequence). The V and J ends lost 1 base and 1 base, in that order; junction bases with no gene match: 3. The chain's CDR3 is CASSLRDRVSYEQYF. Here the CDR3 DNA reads TGTGCCAGCAGCTTGAGGGACAGGGTATCCTACGAGCAGTACTTC.

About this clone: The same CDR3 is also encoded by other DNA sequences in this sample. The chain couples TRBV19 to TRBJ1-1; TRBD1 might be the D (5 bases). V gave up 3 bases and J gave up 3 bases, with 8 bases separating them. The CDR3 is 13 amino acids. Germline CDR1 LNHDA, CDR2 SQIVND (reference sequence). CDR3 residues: CASSISRDTEAFF. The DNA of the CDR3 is TGTGCCAGTAGTATCAGCAGGGACACTGAAGCTTTCTTT.

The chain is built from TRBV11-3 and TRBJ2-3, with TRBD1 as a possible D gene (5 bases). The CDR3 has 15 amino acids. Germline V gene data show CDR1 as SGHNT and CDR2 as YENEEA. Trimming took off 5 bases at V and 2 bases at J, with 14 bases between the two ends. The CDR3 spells CASSPLVGDTDTQYF. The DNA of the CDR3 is TGTGCCAGCAGCCCCCTGGTAGGGGACACAGATACGCAGTATTTT.

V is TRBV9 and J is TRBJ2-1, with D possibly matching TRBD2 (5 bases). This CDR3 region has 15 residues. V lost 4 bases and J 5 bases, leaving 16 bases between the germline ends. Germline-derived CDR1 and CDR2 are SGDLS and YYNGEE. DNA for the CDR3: TGTGCCAGCAGCCCCCCCCGGCGGGCTAACAATGAGCAGTTCTTC. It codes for CASSPPRRANNEQFF.

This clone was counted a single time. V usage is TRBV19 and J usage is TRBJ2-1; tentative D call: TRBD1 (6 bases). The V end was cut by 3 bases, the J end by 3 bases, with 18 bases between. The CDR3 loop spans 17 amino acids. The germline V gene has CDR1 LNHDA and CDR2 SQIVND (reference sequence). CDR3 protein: CASSILSGHLGYNEQFF. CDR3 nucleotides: TGTGCCAGTAGTATTTTGTCGGGACATCTGGGCTACAATGAGCAGTTCTTC. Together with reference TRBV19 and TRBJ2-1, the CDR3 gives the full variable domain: DGGITQSPKYLFRKEGQNVTLSCEQNLNHDAMYWYRQDPGQGLRLIYYSQIVNDFQKGDIAEGYSVSREKKESFPLTVTSAQKNPTAFYLCASSILSGHLGYNEQFFGPGTRLTVL.

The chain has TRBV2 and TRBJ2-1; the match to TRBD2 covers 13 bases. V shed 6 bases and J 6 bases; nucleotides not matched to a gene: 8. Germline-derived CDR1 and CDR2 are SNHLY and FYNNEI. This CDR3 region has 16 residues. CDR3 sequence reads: CASSLLGLAGSNEQFF. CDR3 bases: TGTGCCAGCAGCCTACTGGGACTAGCGGGGTCCAATGAGCAGTTCTTC. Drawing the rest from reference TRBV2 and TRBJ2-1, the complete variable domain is EPEVTQTPSHQVTQMGQEVILRCVPISNHLYFYWYRQILGQKVEFLVSFYNNEISEKSEIFDDQFSVERPDGSNFTLKIRSTKLEDSAMYFCASSLLGLAGSNEQFFGPGTRLTVL.

CDR3 region: CASSSASGPNLSTDTQYF. Here the CDR3 DNA reads TGTGCCAGCAGCTCGGCTAGCGGCCCCAACCTCAGCACAGATACGCAGTATTTT. V and J are TRBV7-6 and TRBJ2-3; 7 bases match TRBD2. Germline V lookup: CDR1 SGHVS, CDR2 FNYEAQ. V shed 4 bases and J 0 bases; nucleotides not matched to a gene: 13. The CDR3 spans 18 residues.